This T cell receptor (beta chain) was identified during a study of T cell responses to AZD1222 COVID-19 vaccine. Broader study findings: Spike-specific TCR depth and breadth grew after two AZD1222 doses. Donors, mostly white British, included more females; clonal diversity was possibly underestimated.

The CDR3 covers 18 residues. Germline V gene data show CDR1 as SGHNT and CDR2 as YYREEE (reference sequence). V was trimmed by 0 bases and J by 0 bases, leaving 16 bases between them. Measured with immunoSEQ multiplex PCR; TCRdb has only the in-frame clones, and not every one. The sample includes some 120,000 clones, roughly nine tenths seen only once; the top ten take about 1.4%. Note on this clone: Its target is not known.

The TCR was taken from an adult who received the AZD1222 COVID-19 vaccine. The rearrangement uses TRBV5-4 and TRBJ2-1, with a tentative D call TRBD2 (6 bases). The source was peripheral blood, collected 28 days after the second AZD1222 dose. The CDR3 region is CASSLVILRESSYNEQFF. CDR3 DNA: TGTGCCAGCAGCTTGGTTATTCTGCGGGAAAGCTCCTACAATGAGCAGTTCTTC.